The present T cell receptor beta chain was sequenced within a study of shared clonotypes between healthy human individuals. Study-level points and caveats: Depth of sequencing was expected to influence donor clonotype sharing.

A note on this clone: The antigen is not known.

The CDR3 is 19 residues long. With V trimmed by 2 bases and J by 8 bases, 22 bases remained unmatched. Germline CDR1 and CDR2: GTSNPN and SVGIG (reference sequence). CD45RO-negative CD8 cells positively selected for CCR7 made up the naive population, which excluded terminally differentiated effector memory CD45RA+ cells. As originally analysed: Junction-only sequences produced by ImmunoSEQ had no quality scores, so filtering differed. Libraries were prepared by immunoSEQ multiplex PCR; TCRdb keeps only in-frame clonotypes and omits some of them. V, J and clone size reflect that table, while D and trimming were determined from the DNA. The sample shows roughly 590,000 clones, 95% of them seen only once.

The sequence derives from a woman aged 25 to 39 in good health. The chain combines TRBV30 with TRBJ2-2; 8 bases fit TRBD2. Sequencing was done on a sample of naive CD8+ T cells sorted from blood. Written as DNA, the CDR3 is TGTGCCTGGAGTCCCACTGGGGCGGGAGGCTCCTTCTTTAGGGGGGAGCTGTTTTTT. This encodes CAWSPTGAGGSFFRGELFF. Looking up the rest from reference TRBV30 and TRBJ2-2 gives the full variable domain: SQTIHQWPATLVQPVGSPLSLECTVEGTSNPNLYWYRQAAGRGLQLLFYSVGIGQISSEVPQNLSASRPQDRQFILSSKKLLLSDSGFYLCAWSPTGAGGSFFRGELFFGEGSRLTVL.